What follows is one TCR beta chain and its context. Trimming removed 3 bases from V and 9 bases from J, with 12 bases in between. Germline V lookup: CDR1 SNHLY, CDR2 FYNNEI. This CDR3 is built from 13 residues. These data are taken from a study of shared clonotypes between healthy human individuals. Unsorted material relied on about 90 million PBMCs as the source of genomic DNA. Per the original methods: Junction-only sequences without quality scores were provided by ImmunoSEQ, so filtering was different. The method was immunoSEQ multiplex PCR; TCRdb's version includes in-frame clones alone and lacks a portion of them. V and J calls plus clone size are reproduced from that table; the DNA served to infer D and trimming. This sample has about 480,000 clones, with about three quarters found just once.

This receptor was taken from a woman aged 40 to 50 in good health. Some clones in this sample may be carry-over from other donors' samples. This chain links TRBV2 with TRBJ1-5; D gene ambiguous. The source material was PBMCs. The DNA for the CDR3 is TGTGCCAGCAGTGACGAAGAATCTTTGCCCCAGCATTTT. It specifies CASSDEESLPQHF.